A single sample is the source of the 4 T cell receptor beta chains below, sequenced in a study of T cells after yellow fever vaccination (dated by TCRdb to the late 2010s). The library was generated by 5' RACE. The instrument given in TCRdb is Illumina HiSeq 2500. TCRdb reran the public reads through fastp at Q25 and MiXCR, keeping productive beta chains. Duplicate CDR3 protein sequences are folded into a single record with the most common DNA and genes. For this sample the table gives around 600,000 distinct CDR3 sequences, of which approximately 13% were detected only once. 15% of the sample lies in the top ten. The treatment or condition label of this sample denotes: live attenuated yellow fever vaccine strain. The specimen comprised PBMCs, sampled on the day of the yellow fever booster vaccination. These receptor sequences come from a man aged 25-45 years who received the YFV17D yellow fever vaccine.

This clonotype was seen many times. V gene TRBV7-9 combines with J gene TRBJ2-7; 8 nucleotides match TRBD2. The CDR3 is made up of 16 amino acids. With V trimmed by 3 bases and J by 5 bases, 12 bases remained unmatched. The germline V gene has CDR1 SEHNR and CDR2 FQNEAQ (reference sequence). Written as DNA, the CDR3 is TGTGCCAGCAGCTTCCCAACCGGGAGGGCCGGGAACGAGCAGTACTTC. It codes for CASSFPTGRAGNEQYF. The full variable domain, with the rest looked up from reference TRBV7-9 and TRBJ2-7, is DTGVSQNPRHKITKRGQNVTFRCDPISEHNRLYWYRQTLGQGPEFLTYFQNEAQLEKSRLLSDRFSAERPKGSFSTLEIQRTEQGDSAMYLCASSFPTGRAGNEQYFGPGTRLTVT.

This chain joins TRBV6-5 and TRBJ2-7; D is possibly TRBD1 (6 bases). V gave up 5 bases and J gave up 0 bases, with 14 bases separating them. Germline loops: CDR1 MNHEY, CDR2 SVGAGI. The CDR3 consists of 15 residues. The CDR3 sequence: CASSHDRSSSYEQYF. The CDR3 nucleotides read TGTGCCAGCAGTCACGACAGGTCGAGCTCCTACGAGCAGTACTTC.

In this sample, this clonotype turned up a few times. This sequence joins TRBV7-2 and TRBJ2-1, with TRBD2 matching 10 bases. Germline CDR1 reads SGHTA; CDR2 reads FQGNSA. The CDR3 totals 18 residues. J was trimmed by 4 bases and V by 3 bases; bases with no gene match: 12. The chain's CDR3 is CASSFPLTEAGGYNEQFF. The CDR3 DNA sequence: TGTGCCAGCAGCTTCCCGCTGACGGAAGCGGGAGGGTACAATGAGCAGTTCTTC. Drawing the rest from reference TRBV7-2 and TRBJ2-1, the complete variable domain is GAGVSQSPSNKVTEKGKDVELRCDPISGHTALYWYRQSLGQGLEFLIYFQGNSAPDKSGLPSDRFSAERTGGSVSTLTIQRTQQEDSAVYLCASSFPLTEAGGYNEQFFGPGTRLTVL.

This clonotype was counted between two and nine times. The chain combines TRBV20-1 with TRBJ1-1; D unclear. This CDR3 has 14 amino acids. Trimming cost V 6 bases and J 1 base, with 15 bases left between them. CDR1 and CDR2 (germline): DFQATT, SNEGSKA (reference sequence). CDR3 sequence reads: CSAQSGTANTEAFF. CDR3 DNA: TGCAGTGCCCAGTCCGGAACAGCGAACACTGAAGCTTTCTTT.